This paragraph reports one T cell receptor beta chain. The V and J ends lost 7 bases and 7 bases respectively, with 24 bases between them. CDR3 length equals 15 residues. In germline, CDR1 is SQVTM, CDR2 ANQGSEA. This entry is derived from a study of T-cell reconstitution after alpha-beta-depleted transplantation in children. Unique molecular identifiers were built into the TCRbeta library. Each CDR3 protein gets one entry after TCRdb re-called the PCR reads with MiXCR. The data show a few hundred thousand distinct CDR3 sequences, under 13% seen once. The sequence derives from a human donor who donated a stem cell graft to a child with acute lymphoblastic leukemia. Source: PBMCs from the stem cell graft donor, taken from the stem cell graft. The chain couples TRBV29-1 to TRBJ2-3; TRBD1 might be the D (6 bases). CDR3 nucleotides: TGCAGCGCCCTTTTCGCTGATGGACAGCCAAATACGCAGTATTTT. Protein: CSALFADGQPNTQYF.